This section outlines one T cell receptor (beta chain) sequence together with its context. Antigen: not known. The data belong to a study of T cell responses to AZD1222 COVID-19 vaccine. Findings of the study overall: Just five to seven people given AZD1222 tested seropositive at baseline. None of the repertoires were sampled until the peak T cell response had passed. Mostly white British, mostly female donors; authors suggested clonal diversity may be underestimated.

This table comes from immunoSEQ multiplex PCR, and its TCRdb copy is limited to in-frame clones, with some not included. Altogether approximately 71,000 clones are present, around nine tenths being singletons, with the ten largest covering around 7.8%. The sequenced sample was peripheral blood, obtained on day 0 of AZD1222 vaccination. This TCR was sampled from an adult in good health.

The CDR3 DNA sequence: TGTGCCAGCAGCCAACTCGTGGGGCTACAAGAGACCCAGTACTTC. Protein product: CASSQLVGLQETQYF. The rearrangement uses TRBV14 and TRBJ2-5; D may be TRBD1 (5 bases). The CDR3 loop spans 15 amino acids. CDR1 is SGHDN, CDR2 FVKESK, per germline. Trimming cost V 2 bases and J 2 bases, with 12 bases left between them. The full variable domain, completed using reference TRBV14 and TRBJ2-5, is EAGVTQFPSHSVIEKGQTVTLRCDPISGHDNLYWYRRVMGKEIKFLLHFVKESKQDESGMPNNRFLAERTGGTYSTLKVQPAELEDSGVYFCASSQLVGLQETQYFGPGTRLLVL.